The 32 T cell receptor beta chains below come from one sample, sequenced in a study of CD8 T cells in ankylosing spondylitis. Regarding the study as a whole: For ankylosing spondylitis blood, a TCR beta motif of about 8 highly homologous variants appeared characteristic.

TCRdb used MiXCR to reprocess the 5' RACE reads, holding one entry per CDR3 protein. There are around 440,000 distinct CDR3 sequences in the sample; 17% occur only once, and just over 1% lies in the top ten. Their cognate antigens are unknown. Sequenced: blood, either unsorted or a sorted T cell fraction (not recorded which). These receptors were taken from a male donor with ankylosing spondylitis.

This clonotype was recorded many times. This rearrangement joins TRBV10-3 to TRBJ2-1; possibly TRBD2 for D (7 bases). This CDR3 has 17 amino acids. Per the germline V gene, CDR1 is ENHRY and CDR2 is SYGVKD. Trimming removed 0 bases from V and 2 bases from J, with 14 bases in between. The CDR3 is CAISESGGRGPYNEQFF. CDR3 DNA: TGTGCCATCAGTGAGTCAGGGGGGCGGGGGCCCTACAATGAGCAGTTCTTC.

This clonotype was recorded a few times. The chain recombines TRBV4-1 with TRBJ2-3; possibly TRBD2 for D (5 bases). Germline-derived CDR1 and CDR2 are MGHRA and YSYEKL. The CDR3 has 14 amino acids. Trimming removed 1 base at V and 3 bases at J, with 8 bases between. The CDR3 here is CASSQGRTTDTQYF. The CDR3 DNA sequence: TGCGCCAGCAGCCAAGGGAGGACGACAGATACGCAGTATTTT.

The rearrangement joins TRBV20-1 to TRBJ2-6; D unclear. Germline assignment: CDR1 DFQATT and CDR2 SNEGSKA (reference sequence). The CDR3 is made up of 15 amino acids. V lost 6 bases and J 0 bases, leaving 12 bases between the germline ends. The CDR3 nucleotides are TGCAGTGCCCCCTCACTTAGCTCTGGGGCCAACGTCCTGACTTTC. It is translated as CSAPSLSSGANVLTF.

Many counts were recorded for this clonotype. The chain is built from TRBV5-1 and TRBJ2-5; 9 bases are a match to TRBD2. CDR1 and CDR2 (germline): SGHRS, YFSETQ. The CDR3 is 16 amino acids. V was clipped by 0 bases and J by 2 bases; unmatched bases: 5. The CDR3 sequence is CASSLGLAGKQETQYF. The DNA for the CDR3 is TGCGCCAGCAGCTTGGGTCTAGCGGGGAAACAAGAGACCCAGTACTTC.

This clonotype was seen at least ten times. The V call is TRBV9, the J call TRBJ1-5; 7 positions agree with TRBD1. The CDR3 runs to 15 residues. Germline V gene sequence: CDR1 SGDLS, CDR2 YYNGEE. With V trimmed by 4 bases and J by 3 bases, 7 bases remained unmatched. The CDR3 reads CASSPGQDFNQPQHF. The DNA of the CDR3 is TGTGCCAGCAGCCCAGGACAGGACTTCAATCAGCCCCAGCATTTT.

The rearrangement links TRBV7-6 to TRBJ2-5; D is unresolved. The CDR3 is 12 residues long. Between the trimmed V and J ends, which lost 5 bases and 4 bases, there was a span of 8 bases. The germline gives CDR1 SGHVS, CDR2 FNYEAQ. CDR3 in DNA: TGTGCCAGCAGCCAAAACCCAGAGACCCAGTACTTC. It codes for CASSQNPETQYF.

Only a few counts were recorded for this clonotype. The chain employs TRBV7-9 and TRBJ1-6; D is perhaps TRBD1 (6 bases). The CDR3 runs 15 residues. V shed 0 bases and J shed 6 bases, with 9 bases lying between them. Germline CDR1 SEHNR, CDR2 FQNEAQ (reference sequence). The CDR3 spells CASSLAGAINSPLHF. CDR3 bases: TGTGCCAGCAGCTTAGCGGGGGCCATTAATTCACCCCTCCACTTT.

The rearrangement links TRBV28 to TRBJ2-2; a possible D gene is TRBD1 (6 bases). The CDR3 loop spans 16 amino acids. From germline, CDR1 is MDHEN and CDR2 SYDVKM. Trimming left V 6 bases short and J 2 bases short, with 16 bases between. The CDR3 DNA sequence: TGTGCCAGCAGCGTACAGGGCAACCTCAACACCGGGGAGCTGTTTTTT. Protein sequence: CASSVQGNLNTGELFF.

The rearrangement uses TRBV9 and TRBJ2-1; 9 bases align to TRBD2. The CDR3 sequence is 15 residues long. With V trimmed by 4 bases and J by 4 bases, 6 bases remained unmatched. Per germline, CDR1 SGDLS and CDR2 YYNGEE. CDR3 nucleotide sequence: TGTGCCAGCAGCCCCGGGACTAGCAGATACAATGAGCAGTTCTTC. As protein: CASSPGTSRYNEQFF.

A few counts support this clonotype. The chain employs TRBV6-1 and TRBJ1-1; a possible D gene is TRBD1 (6 bases). This CDR3 is built from 16 residues. V lost 5 bases and J lost 0, with 16 bases in between. In germline, CDR1 is MNHNS, CDR2 SASEGT. CDR3 nucleotide sequence: TGTGCCAGCAGTCCCACAGGGCGCATAATGAACACTGAAGCTTTCTTT. It codes for CASSPTGRIMNTEAFF.

For this clonotype: A much larger clone sits a single nucleotide away, making a read error possible. The chain combines TRBV5-1 with TRBJ2-3, with D hard to call. The CDR3 is 12 residues long. V was shortened by 0 bases and J by 5 bases, with 4 bases between the two germline ends. Germline lookup yields CDR1 SGHRS and CDR2 YFSETQ. The CDR3 DNA is TGCGCCAGCAGCTTGGTCCAAGATACGCAGTATTTT. Its translation: CASSLVQDTQYF.

This clonotype was picked up a small number of times. The chain links TRBV20-1 to TRBJ2-1; D possibly corresponds to TRBD1 (6 bases). The CDR3 extends over 14 amino acids. Trimming took 7 bases from V and 4 from J, leaving 17 bases between them. Germline CDR1 DFQATT, CDR2 SNEGSKA (reference sequence). The CDR3 loop is CSVGGPGFYNEQFF. CDR3 DNA: TGCAGTGTTGGGGGCCCAGGGTTTTACAATGAGCAGTTCTTC.

This clonotype appeared a few times. J is TRBJ1-3 and V is TRBV10-3; D remains ambiguous. The germline V gene has CDR1 ENHRY and CDR2 SYGVKD. Trimming left V 1 base short and J 2 bases short, with 6 bases between. The CDR3 contains 14 residues. The CDR3 bases are TGTGCCATCAGTGAGTACAGCGCTGGAAACACCATATATTTT. As protein: CAISEYSAGNTIYF.

This clonotype was seen a handful of times. The chain is built from TRBV5-1 and TRBJ1-2; tentative D call: TRBD1 (6 bases). Germline CDR1 is SGHRS and CDR2 is YFSETQ. The CDR3 sequence is 16 residues long. V was trimmed by 0 bases and J by 5 bases, leaving 17 bases between them. Here the CDR3 reads CASSLGIGGLSYGYTF. The CDR3 nucleotides read TGCGCCAGCAGCTTGGGAATCGGGGGGCTGAGTTATGGCTACACCTTC.

The genes are TRBV20-1 and TRBJ2-5, with 8 bases lining up with TRBD1. V shed 2 bases and J 4 bases; nucleotides not matched to a gene: 6. From germline, CDR1 is DFQATT and CDR2 SNEGSKA (reference sequence). This CDR3 has 14 residues. CDR3 DNA sequence: TGCAGTGCTAGACCCCAGGGGGCGGGAGAGACCCAGTACTTC. It encodes CSARPQGAGETQYF.

This clonotype was picked up a small number of times. The chain uses TRBV5-1 and TRBJ2-3, with TRBD2 matching over 9 bases. The V segment lost 2 bases and the J segment 4 bases; nucleotides outside the gene matches: 5. The germline gives CDR1 SGHRS, CDR2 YFSETQ. The CDR3 totals 15 residues. The CDR3 region has the DNA TGCGCCAGCAGCTTTAGCGGGAGTATTGCAGATACGCAGTATTTT. It encodes CASSFSGSIADTQYF.

This sequence joins TRBV5-5 and TRBJ2-5; 13 bases are shared with TRBD2. The CDR3 covers 16 residues. Germline V lookup: CDR1 SGHKS, CDR2 YYEKEE (reference sequence). The junction had 5 bases not matched to a gene; V was cut back by 3 bases and J by 3 bases. This CDR3 is CASSSWTSGRKETQYF. For the CDR3, the DNA is TGTGCCAGCAGCTCATGGACTAGCGGGAGAAAAGAGACCCAGTACTTC.

In its sample, this clonotype was seen many times. The chain couples TRBV5-5 to TRBJ1-1; 11 positions agree with TRBD1. Germline assignment: CDR1 SGHKS and CDR2 YYEKEE (reference sequence). The CDR3 runs to 15 residues. Trimming took 4 bases from V and 7 from J; bases not matched to a gene: 9. CDR3 in amino acids: CASSRMGQGVGEAFF. The CDR3 nucleotides read TGTGCCAGCAGCCGCATGGGACAGGGGGTGGGTGAAGCTTTCTTT. Filled out from reference TRBV5-5 and TRBJ1-1, the complete variable domain reads DAGVTQSPTHLIKTRGQQVTLRCSPISGHKSVSWYQQVLGQGPQFIFQYYEKEERGRGNFPDRFSARQFPNYSSELNVNALLLGDSALYLCASSRMGQGVGEAFFGQGTRLTVV.

This clonotype showed up just a few times. The chain is built from TRBV24-1 and TRBJ1-5; D is perhaps TRBD1 (5 bases). V dropped 4 bases and J dropped 8 bases, with 11 bases sitting between them. Germline assignment: CDR1 KGHDR and CDR2 SFDVKD. The CDR3 is 13 amino acids. The chain's CDR3 is CATSEPRGEPQHF. The CDR3 DNA reads as TGTGCCACCAGTGAGCCCCGGGGGGAGCCCCAGCATTTT.

The sample holds a few counts of this clonotype. This chain links TRBV7-8 with TRBJ2-3; TRBD1 aligns across 8 bases. The germline V gene has CDR1 SGHVS and CDR2 FQNEAQ. The CDR3 totals 16 residues. J gave up 6 bases and V 2 bases, and 10 bases lay outside the gene matches. This CDR3 reads CASSLLGRTGPDTQYF. The CDR3 DNA reads as TGTGCCAGCAGCTTATTGGGACGGACAGGGCCGGATACGCAGTATTTT.

V gene TRBV25-1 combines with J gene TRBJ1-1, with D possibly matching TRBD1 (5 bases). Trimming took off 1 base at V and 4 bases at J, with 13 bases between the two ends. The CDR3 has 15 residues. Germline CDR1 is MGHDK and CDR2 is SYGVNS. The CDR3 DNA sequence: TGTGCCAGCAGTGAATGGGTGGGGGGGATCACTGAAGCTTTCTTT. Its protein product is CASSEWVGGITEAFF.

This clonotype has more than one count but fewer than ten. This chain connects TRBV20-1 to TRBJ2-5, with 12 bases aligning to TRBD2. Trimming cost V 6 bases and J 1 base; bases outside gene matches: 3. The CDR3 has 14 residues. The germline CDR1 and CDR2 sequences are DFQATT and SNEGSKA (reference sequence). This CDR3 reads CSARLAGVQETQYF. The DNA for the CDR3 is TGCAGTGCCCGACTAGCGGGGGTCCAAGAGACCCAGTACTTC.

This clonotype has only a few counts. The chain links TRBV18 to TRBJ1-2, with D perhaps matching TRBD1 (6 bases). Germline CDR1 reads KGHSH; CDR2 reads LQKENI. CDR3 size: 14 residues. V was shortened by 2 bases and J by 2 bases, with 9 bases between the two germline ends. The CDR3 DNA is TGTGCCAGCTCACCAGACAGGAACAACTATGGCTACACCTTC. It codes for CASSPDRNNYGYTF.

The genes are TRBV5-1 and TRBJ2-5, with D tentatively TRBD1 (5 bases). Germline V gives CDR1 SGHRS, CDR2 YFSETQ. The CDR3 has 15 amino acids. Trimming cost V 9 bases and J 5 bases, with 23 bases left between them. CDR3 nucleotide sequence: TGCGCCACTGCAACCGGGCGGAGCCCAGGGGAGACCCAGTACTTC. This encodes CATATGRSPGETQYF.

This clonotype was counted many times. The J gene is TRBJ2-6, the V gene TRBV24-1, with a weak D call TRBD1 (5 bases). Trimming shortened V by 3 bases and J by 0 bases, and 8 bases separated the two germline ends. The CDR3 is 16 amino acids. In germline, CDR1 is KGHDR, CDR2 SFDVKD. This CDR3 is CATSDRQSSGANVLTF. CDR3 nucleotides: TGTGCCACCAGTGATAGACAGAGCTCTGGGGCCAACGTCCTGACTTTC.

This clonotype was seen a few times. This CDR3 reads CASSLDTRPSYEQYF. CDR3 nucleotides: TGTGCCAGCAGCTTAGATACAAGGCCCTCCTACGAGCAGTACTTC. The J gene is TRBJ2-7, the V gene TRBV7-2; unclear D gene. The CDR3 consists of 15 residues. V was cut by 1 base and J by 0 bases, with 10 bases left in between. Germline CDR1 SGHTA, CDR2 FQGNSA.

This clonotype turned up a few times. The V and J genes are TRBV28 and TRBJ2-7, with 7 bases fitting TRBD2. V shed 3 bases, J shed 5 bases, and the junction held 4 bases outside the gene matches. This CDR3 region has 13 residues. Germline V gene lookup returns CDR1 MDHEN and CDR2 SYDVKM. As DNA, the CDR3 is TGTGCCAGCAGTTTGTGGGGAGGGAACGAGCAGTACTTC. It yields the protein CASSLWGGNEQYF.

This clonotype was seen ten or more times. The CDR3 is CASRPGQGYEQYF. Written as DNA, the CDR3 is TGTGCCAGCCGCCCGGGACAGGGCTACGAGCAGTACTTC. This chain joins TRBV27 and TRBJ2-7, with TRBD1 matching 9 bases. CDR3 length: 13 residues. CDR1 is MNHEY and CDR2 is SMNVEV in the germline V gene (reference sequence). Trimming took 8 bases from V and 3 from J; bases not matched to a gene: 5.

CDR3: CATSGGARGGELFF. The DNA of the CDR3 is TGTGCCACCAGTGGGGGGGCGCGTGGCGGGGAGCTGTTTTTT. The rearrangement uses TRBV24-1 and TRBJ2-2, with D tentatively TRBD1 or TRBD2 (6 bases each). The V gene lost 5 bases and the J gene lost 7 bases, with 13 bases spanning the gap. The CDR3 length is 14 residues. Germline assignment: CDR1 KGHDR and CDR2 SFDVKD.

This clonotype has more than one count but fewer than ten. The chain has TRBV20-1 and TRBJ1-1; TRBD1 matches 8 bases. Per germline, CDR1 DFQATT and CDR2 SNEGSKA (reference sequence). With 2 bases clipped from V and 2 bases from J, the junction kept 4 bases outside the gene matches. CDR3 length equals 14 residues. CDR3 DNA sequence: TGCAGTGCTAGAAGGGGACAGGCAAACACTGAAGCTTTCTTT. It yields the protein CSARRGQANTEAFF.

This clonotype has only a few counts. The rearrangement joins TRBV5-1 to TRBJ2-5; unclear D gene. The germline V and J ends were trimmed by 0 bases and 4 bases, with 13 bases remaining between them. The CDR3 totals 15 residues. Germline CDR1 reads SGHRS; CDR2 reads YFSETQ. This CDR3 reads CASSLVAQERETQYF. As DNA, the CDR3 is TGCGCCAGCAGCTTGGTTGCCCAGGAGCGAGAGACCCAGTACTTC.

The V and J genes are TRBV7-2 and TRBJ1-1; D call uncertain. The germline V gene encodes CDR1 SGHTA and CDR2 FQGNSA. The CDR3 has 13 amino acids. V was cut by 2 bases and J by 2 bases, with 6 bases left in between. CDR3 nucleotides: TGTGCCAGCAGCTTATTGGACAACACTGAAGCTTTCTTT. It codes for CASSLLDNTEAFF. The whole variable domain, filled in from reference TRBV7-2 and TRBJ1-1, reads GAGVSQSPSNKVTEKGKDVELRCDPISGHTALYWYRQSLGQGLEFLIYFQGNSAPDKSGLPSDRFSAERTGGSVSTLTIQRTQQEDSAVYLCASSLLDNTEAFFGQGTRLTVV.